This passage covers 22 T cell receptor beta chains from one sample sequenced in a study of shared clonotypes between healthy human individuals. The data were produced by immunoSEQ multiplex PCR, yet TCRdb's version contains in-frame clones alone and is incomplete. The profile shows 2.3 million or so clones, 93% of them singletons. What was sequenced was naive CD4+ T cells from PBMCs. Noted subset: CD45RA+ positively selected. The receptors were gathered from a man between 18 and 35 years old in good health. Some clones in this sample may be carry-over from other donors' samples.

This chain links TRBV27 with TRBJ2-2; D is perhaps TRBD1 (6 bases). With 4 bases removed from V and 2 bases from J, the gap between germline ends came to 11 bases. CDR3 length equals 15 residues. Germline V gives CDR1 MNHEY, CDR2 SMNVEV (reference sequence). CDR3 nucleotides: TGTGCCAGCAGTTCCCGACAGGAAAACACCGGGGAGCTGTTTTTT. Amino acids: CASSSRQENTGELFF.

This rearrangement joins TRBV7-9 to TRBJ2-5; tentatively, D is TRBD1 (6 bases). Germline CDR1 and CDR2: SEHNR and FQNEAQ (reference sequence). The V gene lost 5 bases and the J gene lost 3 bases, with 19 bases spanning the gap. The CDR3 length is 16 residues. This chain's CDR3 is CASSPRFAGVEETQYF. CDR3 nucleotide sequence: TGTGCCAGCAGCCCCCGATTCGCAGGGGTCGAAGAGACCCAGTACTTC.

The V and J genes are TRBV5-1 and TRBJ2-7; perhaps D is TRBD1 or TRBD2 (6 bases each). The germline CDR1 and CDR2 sequences are SGHRS and YFSETQ. The CDR3 is made up of 14 amino acids. The germline V and J ends were trimmed by 6 bases and 0 bases, with 13 bases remaining between them. For the CDR3, the DNA is TGCGCCAGCAAGGGGGGAGATAGCTCCTACGAGCAGTACTTC. It is translated as CASKGGDSSYEQYF.

The chain uses TRBV29-1 and TRBJ2-4; maybe TRBD1 (7 bases). V was shortened by 6 bases and J by 9 bases, with 18 bases between the two germline ends. The CDR3 runs 13 residues. Per germline, CDR1 SQVTM and CDR2 ANQGSEA. This CDR3 is CSVGGQPESIQYF. Here the CDR3 DNA reads TGCAGCGTCGGGGGACAGCCCGAAAGCATTCAGTACTTC.

The chain couples TRBV5-1 to TRBJ2-1, with TRBD2 identical over 13 bases. This CDR3 contains 15 residues. J was trimmed by 5 bases and V by 3 bases; bases with no gene match: 2. In germline, CDR1 is SGHRS, CDR2 YFSETQ. CDR3 residues: CASSYGTSGNNEQFF. In DNA form, the CDR3 reads TGCGCCAGCAGCTATGGGACTAGCGGGAACAATGAGCAGTTCTTC.

The rearrangement uses TRBV11-2 and TRBJ2-7; possible D gene TRBD2, 6 bases. CDR3 length: 12 residues. Germline values: CDR1 SGHAT, CDR2 FQNNGV. The V gene lost 5 bases and the J gene lost 5 bases, with 10 bases spanning the gap. The CDR3 DNA reads TGTGCCAGCAGCGCCGGAGGGAACGAGCAGTACTTC. Translation gives CASSAGGNEQYF.

The chain uses TRBV30 and TRBJ2-1, with D perhaps matching TRBD1 (5 bases). Germline loops: CDR1 GTSNPN, CDR2 SVGIG (reference sequence). Trimming left V 0 bases short and J 1 base short, with 10 bases between. CDR3 length: 15 amino acids. DNA for the CDR3: TGTGCCTGGAGTGTACCTCGGACATCCTACAATGAGCAGTTCTTC. It specifies CAWSVPRTSYNEQFF.

The V and J genes are TRBV30 and TRBJ1-2; D is unclear. Germline V gene data show CDR1 as GTSNPN and CDR2 as SVGIG (reference sequence). V was shortened by 0 bases and J by 7 bases, with 12 bases between the two germline ends. This CDR3 is 13 amino acids long. As DNA, the CDR3 is TGTGCCTGGAGTGTATGGCCGCCGCGTGGCTACACCTTC. Its protein is CAWSVWPPRGYTF.

J is TRBJ2-7 and V is TRBV5-8; 8 bases agree with TRBD1. This CDR3 is 15 amino acids long. With V trimmed by 4 bases and J by 5 bases, 11 bases remained unmatched. Germline CDR1 is SGHTS and CDR2 is YDEGEE. The CDR3 DNA reads as TGTGCCAGCAGCCGAGGACAGGGCTGGGTCCACGAGCAGTACTTC. Its protein product is CASSRGQGWVHEQYF. The full variable domain, completed using reference TRBV5-8 and TRBJ2-7, is EAGVTQSPTHLIKTRGQQATLRCSPISGHTSVYWYQQALGLGLQFLLWYDEGEERNRGNFPPRFSGRQFPNYSSELNVNALELEDSALYLCASSRGQGWVHEQYFGPGTRLTVT.

The CDR3 region has the DNA TGTGCCAGCAGACCAACTAGAGGTTCCTACAATGAGCAGTTCTTC. It yields the protein CASRPTRGSYNEQFF. The chain joins TRBV13 to TRBJ2-1; perhaps TRBD2 as D (5 bases). Germline-derived CDR1 and CDR2 are PRHDT and FYEKMQ (reference sequence). V gave up 6 bases and J gave up 1 base, with 13 bases separating them. The CDR3 consists of 15 residues. The full variable domain, completed using reference TRBV13 and TRBJ2-1, is AAGVIQSPRHLIKEKRETATLKCYPIPRHDTVYWYQQGPGQDPQFLISFYEKMQSDKGSIPDRFSAQQFSDYHSELNMSSLELGDSALYFCASRPTRGSYNEQFFGPGTRLTVL.

This chain connects TRBV5-4 to TRBJ2-5; D gene ambiguous. Germline V gives CDR1 SGHNT, CDR2 YYREEE (reference sequence). The CDR3 contains 16 residues. V lost 1 base, J lost 1 base, and 14 bases lay in between. DNA of the CDR3: TGTGCCAGCAGCTTGTCCGGACGGTACGGCCAAGAGACCCAGTACTTC. Translated: CASSLSGRYGQETQYF.

The chain is built from TRBV6-6 and TRBJ2-5; D unclear. V dropped 0 bases and J dropped 7 bases, with 9 bases sitting between them. Per germline, CDR1 MNHNY and CDR2 SVGAGI (reference sequence). This CDR3 contains 13 residues. The CDR3 nucleotides are TGTGCCAGCAGTTACTCACTTTTAGGGACCCAGTACTTC. It encodes CASSYSLLGTQYF.

The rearrangement joins TRBV28 to TRBJ2-7; 7 bases are a match to TRBD1. The CDR3 length is 14 residues. The J segment lost 9 bases and the V segment lost 2 bases, leaving 10 bases of the junction unmatched. CDR1 and CDR2 from the germline V gene are MDHEN and SYDVKM. The CDR3 nucleotides are TGTGCCAGCAGTTTAACGGGACAGAATACGTTGCAGTACTTC. It specifies CASSLTGQNTLQYF.

This clone was counted once. Other DNA sequences from this sample encode an identical CDR3 as well. This chain connects TRBV5-6 to TRBJ2-1; possible D gene TRBD1, 6 bases. The V end was cut by 4 bases, the J end by 3 bases, with 11 bases between. This CDR3 is built from 14 residues. In germline, CDR1 is SGHDT, CDR2 YYEEEE. CDR3 nucleotides: TGTGCCAGCAGCCTAAGACAGGTCTACAATGAGCAGTTCTTC. Amino acids: CASSLRQVYNEQFF. The variable domain in full, completed from reference TRBV5-6 and TRBJ2-1, reads DAGVTQSPTHLIKTRGQQVTLRCSPKSGHDTVSWYQQALGQGPQFIFQYYEEEERQRGNFPDRFSGHQFPNYSSELNVNALLLGDSALYLCASSLRQVYNEQFFGPGTRLTVL.

The gene calls are TRBV14 and TRBJ2-3; D ambiguous. This CDR3 comprises 15 residues. Germline V gene lookup returns CDR1 SGHDN and CDR2 FVKESK. Trimming removed 0 bases from V and 4 bases from J, with 11 bases in between. The CDR3 bases are TGTGCCAGCAGCCAAGATTGGGCCAGCCCAGATACGCAGTATTTT. Protein: CASSQDWASPDTQYF.

This clone has a handful of counts. CDR3 in DNA: TGTGCCAGCACCGGGACAGGGTATGGCTACACCTTC. It specifies CASTGTGYGYTF. The genes are TRBV6-5 and TRBJ1-2; TRBD1 aligns across 9 bases. V was clipped by 7 bases and J by 5 bases; unmatched bases: 2. Germline V gene sequence: CDR1 MNHEY, CDR2 SVGAGI. This CDR3 is 12 amino acids long.

The chain links TRBV27 to TRBJ2-4; possibly TRBD1 for D (6 bases). Germline lookup yields CDR1 MNHEY and CDR2 SMNVEV (reference sequence). This CDR3 is built from 19 residues. V was cut by 6 bases and J by 0 bases, with 24 bases left in between. The CDR3 protein is CASSLRGHEPRIAKNIQYF. As DNA, the CDR3 is TGTGCCAGCAGCCTCAGGGGTCATGAACCTAGGATAGCCAAAAACATTCAGTACTTC.

On this clone itself: The sample carries other DNA sequences with the same CDR3. The chain has TRBV5-1 and TRBJ2-5; 14 bases match TRBD2. CDR3 size: 16 residues. Germline V lookup: CDR1 SGHRS, CDR2 YFSETQ. Unmatched junction bases numbered 3, after V lost 0 bases and J lost 5 bases. The CDR3 DNA is TGCGCCAGCAGCTTGGGACTAGCGGGAGGGATGGAGACCCAGTACTTC. Protein product: CASSLGLAGGMETQYF.

The rearrangement uses TRBV29-1 and TRBJ1-1; 7 nucleotides agree with TRBD1. CDR1 and CDR2 from the germline V gene are SQVTM and ANQGSEA. The CDR3 loop spans 10 amino acids. V lost 6 bases to trimming and J lost 8 bases; unmatched junction nucleotides: 3. The DNA of the CDR3 is TGCAGCGTACAGGGGACCGAAGCTTTCTTT. Its translation: CSVQGTEAFF.

The genes are TRBV7-9 and TRBJ2-3; TRBD2 might be the D (5 bases). The CDR3 length is 16 residues. In germline, CDR1 is SEHNR, CDR2 FQNEAQ (reference sequence). Between the trimmed V and J ends, which lost 1 base and 1 base, there was a span of 12 bases. This CDR3 reads CASSLDVRRGTDTQYF. The CDR3 DNA reads TGTGCCAGCAGCTTAGACGTGCGGCGGGGCACAGATACGCAGTATTTT.

This chain links TRBV5-4 with TRBJ1-3; the match to TRBD1 covers 9 bases. CDR3 length equals 16 residues. From germline, CDR1 is SGHNT and CDR2 YYREEE (reference sequence). V shed 3 bases, J shed 3 bases, and the junction held 7 bases outside the gene matches. DNA of the CDR3: TGTGCCAGCAGCTCCGGACAGGGGATAATTGGAAACACCATATATTTT. This translates into CASSSGQGIIGNTIYF.

The chain joins TRBV15 to TRBJ2-1; possibly TRBD2 for D (6 bases). Trimming left V 0 bases short and J 2 bases short, with 8 bases between. The germline V gene encodes CDR1 LNHNV and CDR2 YYDKDF (reference sequence). This CDR3 comprises 15 residues. The chain's CDR3 is CATSRDAGTYNEQFF. CDR3 nucleotides: TGTGCCACCAGCAGAGATGCGGGAACCTACAATGAGCAGTTCTTC. Based on the CDR3 plus reference TRBV15 and TRBJ2-1, the full variable domain is DAMVIQNPRYQVTQFGKPVTLSCSQTLNHNVMYWYQQKSSQAPKLLFHYYDKDFNNEADTPDNFQSRRPNTSFCFLDIRSPGLGDTAMYLCATSRDAGTYNEQFFGPGTRLTVL.